These 8 T cell receptor beta chains share one sample of origin, sequenced in a study of T cell responses to AZD1222 COVID-19 vaccine. The method was immunoSEQ multiplex PCR; TCRdb's version includes in-frame clones alone and lacks a portion of them. The sample lists tens of thousands of clones; about 85% were seen once. The sample in question was peripheral blood, obtained on day 0 of AZD1222 vaccination. These receptor sequences come from an adult in good health.

The gene calls are TRBV3-1 (or the pseudogene TRBV3-2) and TRBJ1-3, with a weak D call TRBD1 (5 bases). The CDR3 has 20 residues. Trimming left V 4 bases short and J 2 bases short, with 27 bases between. Germline V lookup: CDR1 LGHDT, CDR2 YNNKEL (reference sequence). The CDR3 DNA reads as TGTGCCAGCAGCCCCCCCCTTGGGACCCTTTTCCATCGAACTGGAAACACCATATATTTT. Protein sequence: CASSPPLGTLFHRTGNTIYF.

The V and J genes are TRBV27 and TRBJ1-2; tentatively, D is TRBD1 (6 bases). The CDR3 length is 15 residues. V was trimmed by 5 bases and J by 8 bases, leaving 21 bases between them. Germline V gene lookup returns CDR1 MNHEY and CDR2 SMNVEV (reference sequence). The CDR3 loop reads CASSPSGGGQYGYTF. CDR3 sequence (DNA): TGTGCCAGCAGTCCTTCCGGCGGGGGGCAATACGGCTACACCTTC.

The chain is built from TRBV7-9 and TRBJ1-6, with D perhaps TRBD1 (6 bases). Germline CDR1 is SEHNR and CDR2 is FQNEAQ (reference sequence). The CDR3 contains 15 residues. Trimming left V 3 bases short and J 5 bases short, with 11 bases between. The CDR3 protein is CASSFEGGHNSPLHF. The CDR3 DNA is TGTGCCAGCAGCTTTGAAGGGGGTCATAATTCACCCCTCCACTTT.

The chain links TRBV14 to TRBJ1-4; 8 bases align to TRBD1. CDR3 length: 15 amino acids. Trimming cost V 3 bases and J 10 bases; bases outside gene matches: 10. Germline V gene data show CDR1 as SGHDN and CDR2 as FVKESK. The CDR3 region is CASSHSGGPPGKLFF. CDR3 DNA sequence: TGTGCCAGCAGCCACTCAGGGGGCCCGCCGGGAAAACTGTTTTTT.

The rearrangement links TRBV4-1 to TRBJ1-1; D gene uncertain. Trimming shortened V by 2 bases and J by 1 base, and 14 bases separated the two germline ends. Looked up from germline, CDR1 is MGHRA and CDR2 is YSYEKL. The CDR3 totals 16 residues. CDR3 amino acids: CASSQRSRHTNTEAFF. CDR3 DNA: TGCGCCAGCAGCCAACGCTCGCGACACACGAACACTGAAGCTTTCTTT.

The chain combines TRBV4-3 with TRBJ1-5, with D maybe TRBD1 (5 bases). Trimming cost V 1 base and J 6 bases, with 13 bases left between them. The CDR3 loop spans 15 amino acids. Germline V gene data show CDR1 as LGHNA and CDR2 as YSLEER. The CDR3 sequence is CASSQGTGGTQPQHF. The DNA of the CDR3 is TGCGCCAGCAGCCAAGGAACCGGAGGGACTCAGCCCCAGCATTTT.

This clone was found once. This chain links TRBV5-6 with TRBJ2-4; D remains ambiguous. This CDR3 comprises 18 residues. CDR1 is SGHDT and CDR2 is YYEEEE in the germline V gene. Trimming stripped 3 bases from V and 0 bases from J, with 19 bases between. CDR3 sequence reads: CASSSPATAALAKNIQYF. The CDR3 DNA follows: TGTGCCAGCAGCTCCCCCGCCACAGCCGCTTTAGCCAAAAACATTCAGTACTTC.

This clone was picked up a small number of times. The V and J genes are TRBV3-1 (or the pseudogene TRBV3-2) and TRBJ2-7, with D possibly being TRBD2 (6 bases). Trimming took 0 bases from V and 2 from J, leaving 14 bases between them. Germline CDR1 is LGHDT and CDR2 is YNNKEL (reference sequence). CDR3 size: 16 residues. In DNA form, the CDR3 reads TGTGCCAGCAGCCAAGAAAGAGGGTCGGGGGCCTACGAGCAGTACTTC. It codes for CASSQERGSGAYEQYF.